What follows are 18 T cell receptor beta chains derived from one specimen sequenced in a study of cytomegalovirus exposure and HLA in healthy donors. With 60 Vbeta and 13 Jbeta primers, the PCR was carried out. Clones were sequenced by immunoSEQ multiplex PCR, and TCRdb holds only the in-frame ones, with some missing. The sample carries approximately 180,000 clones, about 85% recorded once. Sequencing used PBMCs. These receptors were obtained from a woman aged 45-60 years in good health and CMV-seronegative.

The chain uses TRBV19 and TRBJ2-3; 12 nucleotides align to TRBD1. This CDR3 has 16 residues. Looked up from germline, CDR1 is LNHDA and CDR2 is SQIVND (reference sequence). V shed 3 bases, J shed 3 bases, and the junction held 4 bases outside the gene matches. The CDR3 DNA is TGTGCCAGTAGTATGTCGGGACAGGGGGCTACAGATACGCAGTATTTT. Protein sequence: CASSMSGQGATDTQYF.

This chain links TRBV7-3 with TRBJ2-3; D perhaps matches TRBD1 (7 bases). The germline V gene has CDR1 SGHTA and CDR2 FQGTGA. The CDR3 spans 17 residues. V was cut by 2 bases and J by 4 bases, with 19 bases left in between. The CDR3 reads CASSLPGGPGGPDTQYF. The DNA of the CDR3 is TGTGCCAGCAGCTTACCAGGCGGACCAGGGGGGCCAGATACGCAGTATTTT.

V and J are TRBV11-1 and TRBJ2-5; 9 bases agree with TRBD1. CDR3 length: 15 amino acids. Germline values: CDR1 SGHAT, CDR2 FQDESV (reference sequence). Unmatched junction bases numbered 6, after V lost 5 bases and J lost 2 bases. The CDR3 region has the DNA TGTGCCAGCAGCGATTCTGGACAGGGGCAAGAGACCCAGTACTTC. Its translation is CASSDSGQGQETQYF.

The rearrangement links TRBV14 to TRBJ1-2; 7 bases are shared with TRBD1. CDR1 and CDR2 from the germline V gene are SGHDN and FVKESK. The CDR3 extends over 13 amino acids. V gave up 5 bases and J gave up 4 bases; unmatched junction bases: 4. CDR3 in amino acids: CASSSQGFYGYTF. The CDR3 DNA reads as TGTGCCAGCAGCTCACAGGGGTTCTATGGCTACACCTTC.

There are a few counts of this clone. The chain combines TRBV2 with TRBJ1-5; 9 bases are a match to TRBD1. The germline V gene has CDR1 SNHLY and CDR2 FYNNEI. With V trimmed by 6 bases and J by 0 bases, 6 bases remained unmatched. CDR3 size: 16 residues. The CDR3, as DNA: TGTGCCAGCAGCGTCGGGACAGGGAATAGCAATCAGCCCCAGCATTTT. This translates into CASSVGTGNSNQPQHF.

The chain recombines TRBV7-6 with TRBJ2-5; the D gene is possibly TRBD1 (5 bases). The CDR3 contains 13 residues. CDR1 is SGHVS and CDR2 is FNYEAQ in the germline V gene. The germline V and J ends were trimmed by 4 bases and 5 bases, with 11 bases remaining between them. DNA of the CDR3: TGTGCCAGCAGCTCGGCAGGGTGGGAGACCCAGTACTTC. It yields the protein CASSSAGWETQYF. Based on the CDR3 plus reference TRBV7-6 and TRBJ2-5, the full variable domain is GAGVSQSPRYKVTKRGQDVALRCDPISGHVSLYWYRQALGQGPEFLTYFNYEAQQDKSGLPNDRFSAERPEGSISTLTIQRTEQRDSAMYRCASSSAGWETQYFGPGTRLLVL.

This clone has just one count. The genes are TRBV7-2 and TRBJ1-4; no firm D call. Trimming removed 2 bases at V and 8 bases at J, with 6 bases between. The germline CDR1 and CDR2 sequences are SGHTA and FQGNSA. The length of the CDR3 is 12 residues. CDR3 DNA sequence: TGTGCCAGCAGCTTAACACGAGAAAAACTGTTTTTT. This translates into CASSLTREKLFF.

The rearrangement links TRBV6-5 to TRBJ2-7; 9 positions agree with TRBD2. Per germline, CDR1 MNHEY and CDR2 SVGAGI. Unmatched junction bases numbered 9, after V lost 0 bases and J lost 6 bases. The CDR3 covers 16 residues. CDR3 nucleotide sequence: TGTGCCAGCAGTTACTCCCGGGGCGGGAGGGCCGGCGAGCAGTACTTC. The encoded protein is CASSYSRGGRAGEQYF.

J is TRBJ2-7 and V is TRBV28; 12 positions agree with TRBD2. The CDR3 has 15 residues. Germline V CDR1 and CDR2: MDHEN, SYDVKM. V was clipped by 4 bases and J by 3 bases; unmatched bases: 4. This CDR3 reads CASSSSGRAIYEQYF. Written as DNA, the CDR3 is TGTGCCAGCAGTTCTAGCGGGAGGGCCATCTACGAGCAGTACTTC. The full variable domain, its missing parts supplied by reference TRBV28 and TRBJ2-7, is DVKVTQSSRYLVKRTGEKVFLECVQDMDHENMFWYRQDPGLGLRLIYFSYDVKMKEKGDIPEGYSVSREKKERFSLILESASTNQTSMYLCASSSSGRAIYEQYFGPGTRLTVT.

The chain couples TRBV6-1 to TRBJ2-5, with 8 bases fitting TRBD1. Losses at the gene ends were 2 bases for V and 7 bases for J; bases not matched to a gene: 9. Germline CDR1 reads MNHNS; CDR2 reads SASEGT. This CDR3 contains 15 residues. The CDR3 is CASSEQGAVRGTQYF. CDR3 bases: TGTGCCAGCAGTGAACAGGGGGCGGTAAGGGGGACCCAGTACTTC.

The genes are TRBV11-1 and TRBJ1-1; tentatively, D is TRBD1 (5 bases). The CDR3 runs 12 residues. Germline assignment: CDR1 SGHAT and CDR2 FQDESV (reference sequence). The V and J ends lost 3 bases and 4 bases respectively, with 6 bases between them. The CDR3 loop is CASSFRVTEAFF. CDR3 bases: TGTGCCAGCAGCTTCAGGGTCACTGAAGCTTTCTTT.

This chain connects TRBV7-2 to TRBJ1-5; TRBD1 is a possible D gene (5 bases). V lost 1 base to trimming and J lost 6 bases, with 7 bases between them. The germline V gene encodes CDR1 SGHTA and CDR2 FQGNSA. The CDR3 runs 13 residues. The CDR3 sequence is CASSLGRGQPQHF. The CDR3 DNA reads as TGTGCCAGCAGCTTAGGGAGGGGTCAGCCCCAGCATTTT.

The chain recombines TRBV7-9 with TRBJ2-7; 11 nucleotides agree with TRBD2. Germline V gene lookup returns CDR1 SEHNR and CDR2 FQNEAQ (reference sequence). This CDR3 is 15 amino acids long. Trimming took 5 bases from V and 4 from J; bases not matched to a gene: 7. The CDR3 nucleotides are TGTGCCAGCAGCGCAGGGGGACTAGCGGTTTACGAGCAGTACTTC. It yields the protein CASSAGGLAVYEQYF.

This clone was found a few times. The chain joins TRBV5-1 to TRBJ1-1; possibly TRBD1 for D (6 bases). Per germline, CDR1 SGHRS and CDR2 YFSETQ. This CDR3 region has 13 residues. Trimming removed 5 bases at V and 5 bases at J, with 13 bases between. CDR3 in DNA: TGCGCCAGCAGAGTACAGGGTGCGACTGAAGCTTTCTTT. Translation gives CASRVQGATEAFF.

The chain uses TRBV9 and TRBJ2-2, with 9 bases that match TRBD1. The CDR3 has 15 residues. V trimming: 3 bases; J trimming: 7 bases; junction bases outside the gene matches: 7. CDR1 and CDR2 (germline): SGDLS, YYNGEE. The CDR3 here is CASSERTGVVGELFF. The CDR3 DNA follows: TGTGCCAGCAGCGAGCGGACAGGGGTCGTCGGGGAGCTGTTTTTT.

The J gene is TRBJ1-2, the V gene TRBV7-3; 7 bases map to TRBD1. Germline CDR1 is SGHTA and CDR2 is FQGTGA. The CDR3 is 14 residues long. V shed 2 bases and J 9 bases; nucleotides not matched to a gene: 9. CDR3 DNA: TGTGCCAGCAGCTTACCCCGGACAGGTCTAAGCTACACCTTC. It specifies CASSLPRTGLSYTF. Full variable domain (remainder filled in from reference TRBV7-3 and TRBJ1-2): GAGVSQTPSNKVTEKGKYVELRCDPISGHTALYWYRQSLGQGPEFLIYFQGTGAADDSGLPNDRFFAVRPEGSVSTLKIQRTERGDSAVYLCASSLPRTGLSYTFGSGTRLTVV.

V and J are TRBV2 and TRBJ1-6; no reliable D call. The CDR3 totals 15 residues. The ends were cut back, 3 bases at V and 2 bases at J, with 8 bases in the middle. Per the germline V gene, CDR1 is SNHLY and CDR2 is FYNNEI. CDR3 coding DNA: TGTGCCAGCAGTGAGTCCGCGGCCTATAATTCACCCCTCCACTTT. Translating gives CASSESAAYNSPLHF. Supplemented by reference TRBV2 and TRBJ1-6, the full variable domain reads EPEVTQTPSHQVTQMGQEVILRCVPISNHLYFYWYRQILGQKVEFLVSFYNNEISEKSEIFDDQFSVERPDGSNFTLKIRSTKLEDSAMYFCASSESAAYNSPLHFGNGTRLTVT.

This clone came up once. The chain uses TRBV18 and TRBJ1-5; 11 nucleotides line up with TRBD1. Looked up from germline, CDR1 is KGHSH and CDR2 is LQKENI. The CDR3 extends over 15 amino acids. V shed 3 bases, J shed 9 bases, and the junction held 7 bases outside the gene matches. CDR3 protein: CASSPGTGGSTPQHF. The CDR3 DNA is TGTGCCAGCTCACCTGGGACAGGGGGGTCGACGCCCCAGCATTTT.